This entry concerns a single T cell receptor (beta chain). Its target is unknown. The entry originates in a study of graft-versus-host responses after intestinal transplantation. Points from the study as a whole: Recipient marrow harbored GvH clones, some of which surfaced first in ileum or blood.

TCRdb's copy holds only in-frame clones and misses some; the assay was immunoSEQ multiplex PCR. The data hold about 27,000 clones, with almost 85% observed a single time. There are 12 residues in the CDR3. V was cut by 4 bases and J by 8 bases, with 12 bases left in between. CDR1 and CDR2 (germline): SGHRS, YFSETQ. This sequence joins TRBV5-1 and TRBJ1-1; no firm D call. This specimen was unstimulated CD8+ T cells sorted from spleen or lymph node cells, taken before transplant. The sequence was obtained from a human donor who was the organ donor for an intestinal transplant. The CDR3 here is CASSPIGGEAFF. The CDR3 DNA reads TGCGCCAGCAGCCCGATTGGCGGGGAAGCTTTCTTT.